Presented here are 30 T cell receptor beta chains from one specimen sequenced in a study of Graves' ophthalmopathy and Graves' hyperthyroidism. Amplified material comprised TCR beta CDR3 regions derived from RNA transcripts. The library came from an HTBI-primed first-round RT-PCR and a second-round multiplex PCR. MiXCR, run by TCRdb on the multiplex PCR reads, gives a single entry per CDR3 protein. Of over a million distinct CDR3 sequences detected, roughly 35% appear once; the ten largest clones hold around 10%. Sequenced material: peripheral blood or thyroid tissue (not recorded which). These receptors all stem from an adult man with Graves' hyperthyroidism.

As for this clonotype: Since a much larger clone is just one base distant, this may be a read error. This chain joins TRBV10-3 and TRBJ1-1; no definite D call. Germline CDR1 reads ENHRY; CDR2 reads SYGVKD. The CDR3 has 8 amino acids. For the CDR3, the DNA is TGTGCCATCAGTGAAGGTTTCTTT. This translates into CAISEGFF.

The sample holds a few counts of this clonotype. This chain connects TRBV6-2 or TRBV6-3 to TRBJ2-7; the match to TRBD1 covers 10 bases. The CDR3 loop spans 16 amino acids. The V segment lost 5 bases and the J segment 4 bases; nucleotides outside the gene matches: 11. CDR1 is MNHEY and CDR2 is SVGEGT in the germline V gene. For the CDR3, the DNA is TGTGCCAGCAGTAAACCGGGACAGGGGCCCAAATACGAGCAGTACTTC. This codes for CASSKPGQGPKYEQYF.

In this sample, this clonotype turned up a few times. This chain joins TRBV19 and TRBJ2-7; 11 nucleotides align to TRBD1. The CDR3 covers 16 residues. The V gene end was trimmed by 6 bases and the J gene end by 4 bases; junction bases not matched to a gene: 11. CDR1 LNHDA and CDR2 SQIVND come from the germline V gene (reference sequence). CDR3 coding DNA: TGTGCCAGTAGCCCCCCCGGGGACAGGGGGAGGTACGAGCAGTACTTC. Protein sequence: CASSPPGDRGRYEQYF. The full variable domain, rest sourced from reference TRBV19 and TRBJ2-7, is DGGITQSPKYLFRKEGQNVTLSCEQNLNHDAMYWYRQDPGQGLRLIYYSQIVNDFQKGDIAEGYSVSREKKESFPLTVTSAQKNPTAFYLCASSPPGDRGRYEQYFGPGTRLTVT.

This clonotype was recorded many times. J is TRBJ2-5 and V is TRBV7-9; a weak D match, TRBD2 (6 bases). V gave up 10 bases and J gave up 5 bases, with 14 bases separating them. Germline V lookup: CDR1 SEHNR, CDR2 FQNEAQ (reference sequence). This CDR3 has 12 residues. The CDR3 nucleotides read TGTGCCACCGATCCGGGGGATGAGACCCAGTACTTC. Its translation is CATDPGDETQYF.

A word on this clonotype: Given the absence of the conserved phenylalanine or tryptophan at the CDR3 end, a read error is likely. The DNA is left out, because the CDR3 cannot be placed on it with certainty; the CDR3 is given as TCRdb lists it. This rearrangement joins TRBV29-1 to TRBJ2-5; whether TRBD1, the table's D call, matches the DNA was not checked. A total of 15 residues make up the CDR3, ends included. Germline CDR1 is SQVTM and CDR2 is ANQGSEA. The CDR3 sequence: CSGGGGPGYGYTFGS.

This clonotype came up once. The CDR3 DNA sequence: TGTGCCAGCAGCGCCCGACAGGGAAACTATGGGGCCAACGTCCTGACTTTC. Translated, it gives CASSARQGNYGANVLTF. The chain recombines TRBV7-9 with TRBJ2-6; 7 bases are a match to TRBD1. CDR3 length: 17 amino acids. The germline CDR1 and CDR2 sequences are SEHNR and FQNEAQ (reference sequence). Trimming at V came to 5 bases and at J to 3 bases, leaving 10 bases not matched to a gene.

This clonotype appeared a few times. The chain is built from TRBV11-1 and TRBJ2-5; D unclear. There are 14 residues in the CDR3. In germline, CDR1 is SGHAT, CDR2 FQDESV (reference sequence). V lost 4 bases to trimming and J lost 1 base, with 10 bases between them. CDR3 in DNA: TGTGCCAGCAGCTCGACGGAGACCCAAGAGACCCAGTACTTC. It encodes CASSSTETQETQYF.

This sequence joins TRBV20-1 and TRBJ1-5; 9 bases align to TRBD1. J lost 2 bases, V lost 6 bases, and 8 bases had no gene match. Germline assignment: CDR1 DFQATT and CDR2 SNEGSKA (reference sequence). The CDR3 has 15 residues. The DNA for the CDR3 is TGCAGTGCAACGGCCGGGACAGGGCGCAATCAGCCCCAGCATTTT. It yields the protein CSATAGTGRNQPQHF.

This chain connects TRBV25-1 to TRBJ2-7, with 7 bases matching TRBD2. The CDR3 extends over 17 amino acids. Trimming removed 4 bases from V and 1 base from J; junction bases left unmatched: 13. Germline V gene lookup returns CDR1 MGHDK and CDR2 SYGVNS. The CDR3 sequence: CASSARQGLLSSYEQYF. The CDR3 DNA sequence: TGTGCCAGCAGTGCCAGGCAGGGACTACTTTCGTCCTACGAGCAGTACTTC.

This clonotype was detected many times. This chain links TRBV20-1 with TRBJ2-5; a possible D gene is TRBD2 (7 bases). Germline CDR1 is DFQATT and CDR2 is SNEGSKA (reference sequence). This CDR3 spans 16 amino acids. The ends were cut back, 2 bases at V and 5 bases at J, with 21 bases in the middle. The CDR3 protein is CSARPGGGRVWETQYF. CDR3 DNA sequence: TGCAGTGCTAGACCTGGCGGGGGCCGGGTCTGGGAGACCCAGTACTTC.

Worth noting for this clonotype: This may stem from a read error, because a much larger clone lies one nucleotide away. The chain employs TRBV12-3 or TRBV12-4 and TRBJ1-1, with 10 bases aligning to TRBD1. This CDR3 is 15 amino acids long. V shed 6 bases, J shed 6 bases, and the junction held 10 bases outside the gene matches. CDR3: CASRPRQGAAPEAFF. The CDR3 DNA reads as TGTGCCAGCAGGCCTCGACAGGGGGCAGCCCCTGAAGCTTTCTTT.

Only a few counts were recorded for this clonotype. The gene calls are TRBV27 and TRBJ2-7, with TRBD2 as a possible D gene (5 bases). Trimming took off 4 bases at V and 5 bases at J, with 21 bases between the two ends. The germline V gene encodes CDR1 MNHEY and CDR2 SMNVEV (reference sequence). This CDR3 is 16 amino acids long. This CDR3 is CASSSARTLQRNEQYF. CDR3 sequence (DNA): TGTGCCAGCAGTTCGGCCCGGACGCTACAGCGGAACGAGCAGTACTTC.

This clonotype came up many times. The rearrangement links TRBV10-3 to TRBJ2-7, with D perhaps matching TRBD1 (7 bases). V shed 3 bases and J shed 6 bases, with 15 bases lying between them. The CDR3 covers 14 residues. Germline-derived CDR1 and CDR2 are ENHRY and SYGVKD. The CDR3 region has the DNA TGTGCCATCAGTGAACGGCAGGGGGAGGCCGAGCAGTACTTC. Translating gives CAISERQGEAEQYF.

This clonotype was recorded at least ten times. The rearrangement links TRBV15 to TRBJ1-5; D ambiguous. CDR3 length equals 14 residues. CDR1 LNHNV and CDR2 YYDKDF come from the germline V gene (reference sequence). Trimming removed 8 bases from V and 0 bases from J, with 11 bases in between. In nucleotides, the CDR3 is TGTGCCACCTTTAACGGATCTAGCAATCAGCCCCAGCATTTT. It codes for CATFNGSSNQPQHF.

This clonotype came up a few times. The DNA of the CDR3 is TGCAGTGTTCGACCCGTGTCCGAGGAAAAACTGTTTTTT. As protein: CSVRPVSEEKLFF. This chain connects TRBV20-1 to TRBJ1-4; D gene unclear. This CDR3 region has 13 residues. Germline V lookup: CDR1 DFQATT, CDR2 SNEGSKA (reference sequence). Trimming took off 7 bases at V and 8 bases at J, with 17 bases between the two ends.

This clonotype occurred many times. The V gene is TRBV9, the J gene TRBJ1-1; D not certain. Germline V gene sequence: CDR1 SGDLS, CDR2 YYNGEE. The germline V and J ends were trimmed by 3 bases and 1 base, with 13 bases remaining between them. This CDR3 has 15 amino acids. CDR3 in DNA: TGTGCCAGCAGCGCGCCCAACGAAAAGAACACTGAAGCTTTCTTT. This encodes CASSAPNEKNTEAFF.

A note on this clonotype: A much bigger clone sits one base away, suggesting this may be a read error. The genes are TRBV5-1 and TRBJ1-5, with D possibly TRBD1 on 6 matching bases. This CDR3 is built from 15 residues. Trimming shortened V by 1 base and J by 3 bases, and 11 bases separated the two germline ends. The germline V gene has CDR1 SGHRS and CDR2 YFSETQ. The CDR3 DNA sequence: TGCGCCAGCAGCTTGTTTACAGGGCCCAATCAGCCCCAGCATTTT. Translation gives CASSLFTGPNQPQHF.

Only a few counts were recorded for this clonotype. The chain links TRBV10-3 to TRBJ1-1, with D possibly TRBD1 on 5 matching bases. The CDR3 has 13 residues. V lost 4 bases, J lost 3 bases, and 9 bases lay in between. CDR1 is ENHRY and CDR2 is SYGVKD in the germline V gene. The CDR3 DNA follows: TGTGCCATCAGTGGGGGGGTTGACACTGAAGCTTTCTTT. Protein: CAISGGVDTEAFF.

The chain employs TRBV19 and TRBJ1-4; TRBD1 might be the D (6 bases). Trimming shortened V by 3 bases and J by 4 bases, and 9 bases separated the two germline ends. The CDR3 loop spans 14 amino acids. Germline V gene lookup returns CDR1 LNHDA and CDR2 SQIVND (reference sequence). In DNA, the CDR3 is TGTGCCAGTAGTATGACAGGAGATAATGAAAAACTGTTTTTT. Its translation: CASSMTGDNEKLFF.

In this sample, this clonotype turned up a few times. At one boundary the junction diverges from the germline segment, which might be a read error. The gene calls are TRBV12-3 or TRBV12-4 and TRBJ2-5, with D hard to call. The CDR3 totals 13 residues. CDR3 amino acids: CASSLGGPETQHF. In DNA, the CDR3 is TGTGCCAGCAGTTTAGGAGGCCCTGAGACCCAGCACTTC.

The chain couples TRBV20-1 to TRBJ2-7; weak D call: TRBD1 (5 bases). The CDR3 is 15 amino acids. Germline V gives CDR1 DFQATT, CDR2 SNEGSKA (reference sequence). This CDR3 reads CSSREVDQGIYEQYF. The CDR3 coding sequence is TGCAGCTCTAGAGAGGTGGACCAGGGCATCTACGAGCAGTACTTC.

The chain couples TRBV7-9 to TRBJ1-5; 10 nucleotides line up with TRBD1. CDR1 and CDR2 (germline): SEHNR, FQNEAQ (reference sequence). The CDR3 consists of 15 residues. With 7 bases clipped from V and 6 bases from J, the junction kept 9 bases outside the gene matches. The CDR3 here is CASTRGDRGAQPQHF. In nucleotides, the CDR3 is TGTGCCAGCACCCGAGGGGACAGGGGTGCTCAGCCCCAGCATTTT.

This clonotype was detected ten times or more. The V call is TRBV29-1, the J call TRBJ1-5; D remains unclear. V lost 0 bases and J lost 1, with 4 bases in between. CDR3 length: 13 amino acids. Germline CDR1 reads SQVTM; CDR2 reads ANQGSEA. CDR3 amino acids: CSVEDGSNQPQHF. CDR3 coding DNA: TGCAGCGTTGAAGATGGGAGCAATCAGCCCCAGCATTTT. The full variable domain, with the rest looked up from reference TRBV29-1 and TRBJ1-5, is SAVISQKPSRDICQRGTSLTIQCQVDSQVTMMFWYRQQPGQSLTLIATANQGSEATYESGFVIDKFPISRPNLTFSTLTVSNMSPEDSSIYLCSVEDGSNQPQHFGDGTRLSIL.

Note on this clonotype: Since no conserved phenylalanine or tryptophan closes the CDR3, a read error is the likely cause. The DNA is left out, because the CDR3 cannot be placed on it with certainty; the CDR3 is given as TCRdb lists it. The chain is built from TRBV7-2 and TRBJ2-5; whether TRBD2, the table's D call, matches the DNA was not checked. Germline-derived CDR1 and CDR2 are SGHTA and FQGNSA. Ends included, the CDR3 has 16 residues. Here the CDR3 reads CASSLRLSHYGYTFGS.

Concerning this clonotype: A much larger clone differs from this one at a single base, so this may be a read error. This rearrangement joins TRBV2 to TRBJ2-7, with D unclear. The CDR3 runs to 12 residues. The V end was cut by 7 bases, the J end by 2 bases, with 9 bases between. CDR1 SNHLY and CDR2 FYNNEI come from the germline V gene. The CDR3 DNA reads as TGTGCCAGCAATACAGATGCCTACGAGCAGTACTTC. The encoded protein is CASNTDAYEQYF.

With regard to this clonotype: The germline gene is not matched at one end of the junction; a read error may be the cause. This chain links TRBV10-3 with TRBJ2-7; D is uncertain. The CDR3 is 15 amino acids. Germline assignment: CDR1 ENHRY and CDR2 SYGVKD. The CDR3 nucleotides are TGTGCCAGCAGTTACTCGTTTCGTCAGTCCTACGAGCAGTACTTC. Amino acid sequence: CASSYSFRQSYEQYF.

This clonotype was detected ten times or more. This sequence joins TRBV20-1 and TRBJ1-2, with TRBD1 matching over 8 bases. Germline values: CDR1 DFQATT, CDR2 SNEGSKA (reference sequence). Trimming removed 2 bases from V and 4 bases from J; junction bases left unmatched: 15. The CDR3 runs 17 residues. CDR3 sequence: CSARQLRGTGGFYGYTF. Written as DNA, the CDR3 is TGCAGTGCTAGACAATTGAGGGGGACAGGAGGTTTCTATGGCTACACCTTC.

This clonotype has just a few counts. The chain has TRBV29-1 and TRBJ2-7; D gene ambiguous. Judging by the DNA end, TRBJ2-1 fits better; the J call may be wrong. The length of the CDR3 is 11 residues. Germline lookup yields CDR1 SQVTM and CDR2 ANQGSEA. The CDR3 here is CSVDPYNEQFF. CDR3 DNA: TGCAGCGTTGACCCGTACAATGAGCAGTTCTTC.

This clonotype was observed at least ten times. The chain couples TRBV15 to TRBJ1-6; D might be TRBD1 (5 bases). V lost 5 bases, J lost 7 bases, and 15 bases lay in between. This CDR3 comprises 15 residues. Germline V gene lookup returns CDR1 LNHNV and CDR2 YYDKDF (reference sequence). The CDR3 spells CATSGRGRGNSPLHF. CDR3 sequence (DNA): TGTGCCACCAGCGGGAGAGGACGGGGGAATTCACCCCTCCACTTT.

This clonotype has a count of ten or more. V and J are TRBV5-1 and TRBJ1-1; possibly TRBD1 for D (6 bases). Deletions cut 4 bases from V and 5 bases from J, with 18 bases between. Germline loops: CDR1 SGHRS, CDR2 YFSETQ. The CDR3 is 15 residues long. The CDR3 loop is CASSVGTGQGTEAFF. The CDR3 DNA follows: TGCGCCAGCAGCGTAGGGACCGGCCAGGGGACTGAAGCTTTCTTT.